A single sample gave rise to the 2 T cell receptor beta chains below, sequenced in a study of human T cells and chemical hapten exposure. Time point indicated: patch test 1, 2 weeks after DPC sensitization. Described treatment: therapeutic diphenylcyclopropenone sensitization with weekly scalp DPC. TCRdb redid the calling of the RACE reads with MiXCR, one entry per CDR3 protein. The sample includes some 49,000 distinct CDR3 sequences, about 9% of them seen just once. The sample in question was whole blood, obtained in connection with sensitization to the hapten diphenylcyclopropenone (DPC). These receptors all come from a woman aged 50 to 60 with alopecia areata. Some clones in this sample may be carry-over from other donors' samples.

This chain uses TRBV5-5 with TRBJ2-2; 9 nucleotides agree with TRBD1. V was pared by 3 bases and J by 4 bases, with 4 bases of the junction left unmatched. Germline-derived CDR1 and CDR2 are SGHKS and YYEKEE (reference sequence). The CDR3 consists of 15 residues. CDR3 nucleotides: TGTGCCAGCAGCTGGGGGACAGGGAGCACCGGGGAGCTGTTTTTT. Protein product: CASSWGTGSTGELFF.

This clonotype was counted ten times or more. V gene TRBV14 combines with J gene TRBJ2-1; 12 nucleotides agree with TRBD2. From germline, CDR1 is SGHDN and CDR2 FVKESK. V shed 8 bases, J shed 4 bases, and the junction held 6 bases outside the gene matches. This CDR3 is 15 amino acids long. CDR3 region: CASSLAGGLYNEQFF. The CDR3 DNA sequence: TGTGCCAGCTCCCTAGCGGGAGGGTTATACAATGAGCAGTTCTTC.